This is a list of T cell receptor beta chains from one sample in a study of a mutant IDH1 vaccine in newly diagnosed glioma. Some clones are missing from TCRdb's copy, which holds only in-frame ones; the method was immunoSEQ multiplex PCR. Here the sample spans about 68,000 clones, roughly 78% being singletons. Specimen: PBMCs, collected from a glioma patient treated with radiotherapy, temozolomide or both. These receptors were taken from a man aged 50 to 59 with glioma. The CDR3 runs from the conserved cysteine through the conserved F or W. D genes are given only for firm matches. The size field is filled for only some rows; it gives once, few, many or a size class.

abundance	d_gene	v_gene	j_gene	CDR3nt	CDR3aa
.	.	TRBV4-2	TRBJ2-2	TGTGCCAGCAGCCAAGACGTAGGGGGGCGGTCGACCGGGGAGCTGTTTTTT	CASSQDVGGRSTGELFF
.	TRBD2	TRBV28	TRBJ2-1	TGTGCCAGCAGTTTATCGGGGGGACCTAACAATGAGCAGTTCTTC	CASSLSGGPNNEQFF
.	TRBD2	TRBV28	TRBJ2-7	TGTGCCAGCAGTCTGCCGGGGGGGCCCTACGAGCAGTACTTC	CASSLPGGPYEQYF
.	.	TRBV28	TRBJ2-7	TGTGCCAGCAGTTTATCGGGCGGCCGCGAGCAGTACTTC	CASSLSGGREQYF
.	.	TRBV28	TRBJ1-2	TGTGCCAGCAGCCACCCGGCAGCCCCGTTAGGTGTGTCCACCTTC	CASSHPAAPLGVSTF
.	.	TRBV4-1	TRBJ2-2	TGCGCCAGCAGCCCGATCACAGGGTCCGGGGAGCTGTTTTTT	CASSPITGSGELFF
once	.	TRBV9	TRBJ2-5	TGTGCCAGCAGCGTAGAGGGGCAGGGACTGACCCAGTACTTC	CASSVEGQGLTQYF
few	.	TRBV29-1	TRBJ2-1	TGCAGCGTTGCGGATGGCGATGAGCAGTTCTTC	CSVADGDEQFF
.	.	TRBV5-4	TRBJ2-1	TGTGCCAGCAGCCCGGACAACAATGAGCAGTTCTTC	CASSPDNNEQFF
.	.	TRBV6-5	TRBJ1-2	TGTGCCAGCAGTTACTCAGGGATAGACGGCTACACCTTC	CASSYSGIDGYTF
.	TRBD1	TRBV5-6	TRBJ2-4	TGTGCCAGCAGCGACAGGGGGTTAGCCAAAAACATTCAGTACTTC	CASSDRGLAKNIQYF
.	.	TRBV29-1	TRBJ1-1	TGCAGCGTTGAAGCCTGGACGGGGGGGGAAACTGAAGCTTTCTTT	CSVEAWTGGETEAFF
.	TRBD2	TRBV9	TRBJ2-1	TGTGCCAGCGGGGAGGCGGGGGGGCAGGGGTACAATGAGCAGTTCTTC	CASGEAGGQGYNEQFF
.	TRBD1	TRBV5-8	TRBJ1-6	TGTGCCAGCAGCTTACTACAGGGGAATTCACCCCTCCACTTT	CASSLLQGNSPLHF
.	.	TRBV7-8	TRBJ1-1	TGTGCCAGCAGCTTTGCGGAGAACACTGAAGCTTTCTTT	CASSFAENTEAFF
.	.	TRBV2	TRBJ2-5	TGTGCCAGCAGTTTGGGGGGGCTTGAGACCCAGTACTTC	CASSLGGLETQYF
.	.	TRBV5-8	TRBJ1-2	TGTGCCAGCAGCTTGGCTAGCCTCGCCTATGGCTACACCTTC	CASSLASLAYGYTF
.	.	TRBV6-1	TRBJ2-5	TGTGCCAGCAGGAGGGGGGGACTTCAAGAGACCCAGTACTTC	CASRRGGLQETQYF
.	.	TRBV28	TRBJ2-7	TGTGCCAGCAGTAAAACAGGTTTGGGGCTCTACGAGCAGTACTTC	CASSKTGLGLYEQYF
few	TRBD2	TRBV5-6	TRBJ2-3	TGTGCCAGCAGCTTGACAGCGGGGACCCGCACAGATACGCAGTATTTT	CASSLTAGTRTDTQYF
.	.	TRBV6-1	TRBJ1-5	TGTGCCAGCAGTGAAGCGCTTTGGACCGGAACCAATACGGCGCCCCAGCATTTT	CASSEALWTGTNTAPQHF
.	.	TRBV6-5	TRBJ2-3	TGTGCCAGCAGTTCGGCAGATACGCAGTATTTT	CASSSADTQYF
.	.	TRBV18	TRBJ2-1	TGTGCCAGCTCACCCCGAAGGACGGTGGACAATGAGCAGTTCTTC	CASSPRRTVDNEQFF
.	.	TRBV5-1	TRBJ1-1	TGCGCCACCAGGCGGGCAGGGACCACTGAAGCTTTCTTT	CATRRAGTTEAFF
.	.	TRBV4-3	TRBJ1-2	TGCGCCAGCAGCCAAGATGGGATGAGGCCGACGGCTGGCTACACCTTC	CASSQDGMRPTAGYTF
.	.	TRBV5-4	TRBJ2-3	TGTGCCAGCAGCTTGGGGCCGGACGCTAGGAGTAGGACAGATACGCAGTATTTT	CASSLGPDARSRTDTQYF
many	TRBD1	TRBV6-1	TRBJ1-1	TGTGCCAGCACCCGACAGGGGCAAACGATTGAAGCTTTCTTT	CASTRQGQTIEAFF
.	.	TRBV5-6	TRBJ2-5	TGTGCCAGCAGCTGGGAGGGGGGGTCAGAGACCCAGTACTTC	CASSWEGGSETQYF
.	TRBD1	TRBV5-1	TRBJ1-1	TGCGCCAGCAGCTCAGGGGGGACAGGACCTGAAGCTTTCTTT	CASSSGGTGPEAFF
.	TRBD2	TRBV4-2	TRBJ2-1	TGTGCCAGCAGCCAAGGTGGTAGCGGGCGTACCAGAACCTACAATGAGCAGTTCTTC	CASSQGGSGRTRTYNEQFF
.	.	TRBV6-1	TRBJ1-5	TGTGCCAGCAGTGACACATGGAATCAGCCCCAGCATTTT	CASSDTWNQPQHF
.	TRBD1	TRBV2	TRBJ2-1	TGTGCCAGCAGGGACAGGGGCGGCCATGAGCAGTTCTTC	CASRDRGGHEQFF